The clone carrying this TCR beta chain was recorded a few times. The entry originates in a study of T cells after yellow fever vaccination. Each CDR3 protein gets one entry after TCRdb re-called the 5' RACE reads with MiXCR. The table shows 300,000 to 400,000 distinct CDR3 sequences, with roughly an eighth occurring only once. CDR3 length: 13 amino acids. The germline V and J ends were trimmed by 3 bases and 4 bases, with 9 bases remaining between them. The germline V gene has CDR1 SGHTA and CDR2 FQGNSA. This chain links TRBV7-2 with TRBJ2-5; no definite D call. The sequencing used CD4+ T cells sorted from PBMCs, collected 15 days after the yellow fever booster vaccination. This clonotype originated in a man aged 18-30 years who received the YFV17D yellow fever vaccine. This chain's CDR3 is CASSFPAGETQYF. The DNA of the CDR3 is TGTGCCAGCAGCTTCCCGGCAGGAGAGACCCAGTACTTC.